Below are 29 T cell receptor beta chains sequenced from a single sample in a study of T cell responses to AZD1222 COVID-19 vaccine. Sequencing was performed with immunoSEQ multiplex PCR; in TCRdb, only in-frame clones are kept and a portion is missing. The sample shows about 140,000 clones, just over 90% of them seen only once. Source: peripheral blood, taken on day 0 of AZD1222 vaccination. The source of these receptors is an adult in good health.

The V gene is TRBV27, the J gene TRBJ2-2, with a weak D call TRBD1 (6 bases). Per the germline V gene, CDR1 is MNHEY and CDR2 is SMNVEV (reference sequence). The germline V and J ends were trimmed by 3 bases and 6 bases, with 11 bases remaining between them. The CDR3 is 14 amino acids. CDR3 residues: CASSLFQGSGELFF. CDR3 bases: TGTGCCAGCAGTTTGTTCCAGGGGTCCGGGGAGCTGTTTTTT.

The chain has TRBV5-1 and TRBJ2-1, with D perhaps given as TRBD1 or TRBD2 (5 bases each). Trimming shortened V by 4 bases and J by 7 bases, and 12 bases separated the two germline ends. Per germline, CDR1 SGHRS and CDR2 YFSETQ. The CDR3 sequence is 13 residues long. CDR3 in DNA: TGCGCCAGCAGCCGGGACGGACTGAATGAGCAGTTCTTC. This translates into CASSRDGLNEQFF. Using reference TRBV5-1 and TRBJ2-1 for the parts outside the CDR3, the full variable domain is KAGVTQTPRYLIKTRGQQVTLSCSPISGHRSVSWYQQTPGQGLQFLFEYFSETQRNKGNFPGRFSGRQFSNSRSEMNVSTLELGDSALYLCASSRDGLNEQFFGPGTRLTVL.

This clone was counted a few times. For the CDR3, the DNA is TGTGCCAGCAGCTCCCCCGGGGCGGTGCGAGGCGATGAGCAGTTCTTC. This gives the protein CASSSPGAVRGDEQFF. The V call is TRBV7-2, the J call TRBJ2-1; D tentatively reads TRBD1 or TRBD2 (5 bases each). Germline loops: CDR1 SGHTA, CDR2 FQGNSA. The CDR3 loop spans 16 amino acids. V was trimmed by 4 bases and J by 8 bases, leaving 21 bases between them.

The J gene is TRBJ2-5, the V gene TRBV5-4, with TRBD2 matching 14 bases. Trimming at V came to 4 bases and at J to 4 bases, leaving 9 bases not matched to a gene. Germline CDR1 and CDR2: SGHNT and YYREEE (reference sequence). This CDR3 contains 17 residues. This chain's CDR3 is CASSPMTSGGAPETQYF. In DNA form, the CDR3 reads TGTGCCAGCAGCCCGATGACTAGCGGGGGGGCCCCAGAGACCCAGTACTTC.

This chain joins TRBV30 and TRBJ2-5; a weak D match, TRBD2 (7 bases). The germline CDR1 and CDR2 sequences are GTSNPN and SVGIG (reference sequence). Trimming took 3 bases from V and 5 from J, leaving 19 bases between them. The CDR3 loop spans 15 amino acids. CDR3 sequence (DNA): TGTGCCTGGAGGTATATAGGGGGGGCCGGCGAGACCCAGTACTTC. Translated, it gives CAWRYIGGAGETQYF.

The CDR3 region has the DNA TGTGCCAGCAGTCGGGGGGCAGCCAAGATCTATGGCTACACCTTC. Amino acid sequence: CASSRGAAKIYGYTF. The chain joins TRBV6-5 to TRBJ1-2; a weak D match, TRBD1 (6 bases). Trimming pared 5 bases from V and 4 bases from J, leaving 17 bases between. This CDR3 is 15 amino acids long. Per the germline V gene, CDR1 is MNHEY and CDR2 is SVGAGI.

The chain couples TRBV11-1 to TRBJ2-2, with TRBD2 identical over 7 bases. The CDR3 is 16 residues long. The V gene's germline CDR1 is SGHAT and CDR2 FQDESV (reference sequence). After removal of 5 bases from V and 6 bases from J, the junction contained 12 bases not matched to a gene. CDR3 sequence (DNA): TGTGCCAGCAGCCCATCTAGCTCGGGAGGCCCCGGGGAGCTGTTTTTT. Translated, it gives CASSPSSSGGPGELFF.

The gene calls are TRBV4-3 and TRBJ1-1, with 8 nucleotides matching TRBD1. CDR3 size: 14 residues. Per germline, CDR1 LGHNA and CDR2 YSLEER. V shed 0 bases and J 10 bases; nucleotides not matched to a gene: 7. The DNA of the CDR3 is TGCGCCAGCAGCCAAGACCCCCCCGGGACAGGAGCTTTCTTT. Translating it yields CASSQDPPGTGAFF.

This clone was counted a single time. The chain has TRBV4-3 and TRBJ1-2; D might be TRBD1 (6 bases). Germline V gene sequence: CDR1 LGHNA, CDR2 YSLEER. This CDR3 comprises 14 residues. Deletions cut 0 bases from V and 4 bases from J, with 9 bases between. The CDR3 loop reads CASSQDGQIYGYTF. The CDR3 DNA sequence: TGCGCCAGCAGCCAAGATGGACAGATCTATGGCTACACCTTC.

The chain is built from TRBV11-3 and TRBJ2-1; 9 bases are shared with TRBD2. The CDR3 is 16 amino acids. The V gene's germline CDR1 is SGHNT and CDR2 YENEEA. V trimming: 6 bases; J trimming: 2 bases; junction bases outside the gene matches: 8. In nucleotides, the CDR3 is TGTGCCAGCAGGACAAGCGGGAGGTATACCTACAATGAGCAGTTCTTC. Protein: CASRTSGRYTYNEQFF.

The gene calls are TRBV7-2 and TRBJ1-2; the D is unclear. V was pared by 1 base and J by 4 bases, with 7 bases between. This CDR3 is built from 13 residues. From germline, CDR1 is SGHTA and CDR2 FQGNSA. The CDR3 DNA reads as TGTGCCAGCAGCTTAGAACGAGTCTATGGCTACACCTTC. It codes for CASSLERVYGYTF. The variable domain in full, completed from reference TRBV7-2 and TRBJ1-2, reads GAGVSQSPSNKVTEKGKDVELRCDPISGHTALYWYRQSLGQGLEFLIYFQGNSAPDKSGLPSDRFSAERTGGSVSTLTIQRTQQEDSAVYLCASSLERVYGYTFGSGTRLTVV.

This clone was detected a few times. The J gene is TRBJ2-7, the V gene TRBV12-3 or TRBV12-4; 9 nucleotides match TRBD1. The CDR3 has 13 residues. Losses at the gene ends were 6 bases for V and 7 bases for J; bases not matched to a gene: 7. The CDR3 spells CASSAGTGREQYF. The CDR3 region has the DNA TGTGCCAGCAGCGCAGGGACAGGGAGGGAGCAGTACTTC.

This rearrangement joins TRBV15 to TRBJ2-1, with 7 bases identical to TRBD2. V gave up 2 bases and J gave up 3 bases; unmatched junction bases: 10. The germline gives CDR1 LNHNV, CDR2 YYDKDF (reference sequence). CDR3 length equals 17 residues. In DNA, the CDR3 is TGTGCCACCAGCAGACATGCGAGGACTAGAGTCTACAATGAGCAGTTCTTC. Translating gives CATSRHARTRVYNEQFF.

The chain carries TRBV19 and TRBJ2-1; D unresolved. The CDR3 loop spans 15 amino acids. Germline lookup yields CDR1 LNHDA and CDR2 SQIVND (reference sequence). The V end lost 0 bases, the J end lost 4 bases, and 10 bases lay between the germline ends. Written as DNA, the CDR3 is TGTGCCAGTAGTATAGATCTGGTCCTTTACAATGAGCAGTTCTTC. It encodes CASSIDLVLYNEQFF. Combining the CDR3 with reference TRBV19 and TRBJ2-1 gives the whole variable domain DGGITQSPKYLFRKEGQNVTLSCEQNLNHDAMYWYRQDPGQGLRLIYYSQIVNDFQKGDIAEGYSVSREKKESFPLTVTSAQKNPTAFYLCASSIDLVLYNEQFFGPGTRLTVL.

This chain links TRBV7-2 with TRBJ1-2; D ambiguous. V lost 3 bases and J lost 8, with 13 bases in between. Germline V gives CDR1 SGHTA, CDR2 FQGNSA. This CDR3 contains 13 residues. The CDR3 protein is CASSFEGVRGYTF. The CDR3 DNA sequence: TGTGCCAGCAGCTTTGAGGGAGTGCGAGGCTACACCTTC.

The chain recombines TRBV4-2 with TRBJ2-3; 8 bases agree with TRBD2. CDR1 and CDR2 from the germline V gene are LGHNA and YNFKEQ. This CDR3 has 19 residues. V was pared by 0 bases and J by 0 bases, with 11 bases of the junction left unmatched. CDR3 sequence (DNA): TGTGCCAGCAGCCAAGATGGGCTAGCGGGTTTTGCAAGCACAGATACGCAGTATTTT. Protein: CASSQDGLAGFASTDTQYF.

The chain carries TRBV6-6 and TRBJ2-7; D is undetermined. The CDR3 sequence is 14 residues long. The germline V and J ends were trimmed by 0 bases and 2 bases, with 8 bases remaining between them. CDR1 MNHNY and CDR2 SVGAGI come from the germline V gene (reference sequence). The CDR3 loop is CASSYSILAYEQYF. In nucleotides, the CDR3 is TGTGCCAGCAGTTACTCGATCCTGGCCTACGAGCAGTACTTC.

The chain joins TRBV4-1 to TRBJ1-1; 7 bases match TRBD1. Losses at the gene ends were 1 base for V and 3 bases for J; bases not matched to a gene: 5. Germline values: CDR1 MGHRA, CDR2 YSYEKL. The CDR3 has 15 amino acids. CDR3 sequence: CASSQGQGMDTEAFF. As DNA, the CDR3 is TGCGCCAGCAGCCAAGGACAGGGTATGGACACTGAAGCTTTCTTT.

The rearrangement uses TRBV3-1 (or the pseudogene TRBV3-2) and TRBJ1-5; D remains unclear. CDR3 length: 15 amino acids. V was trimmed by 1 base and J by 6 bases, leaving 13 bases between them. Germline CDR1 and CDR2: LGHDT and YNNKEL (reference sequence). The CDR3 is CASSQGRSEGQPQHF. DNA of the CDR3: TGTGCCAGCAGCCAAGGCAGGTCGGAGGGTCAGCCCCAGCATTTT.

DNA of the CDR3: TGTGCCTGGAGTGCGGACAGATACACCGGGGAGCTGTTTTTT. Translating it yields CAWSADRYTGELFF. V and J are TRBV30 and TRBJ2-2, with D possibly matching TRBD1 (6 bases). In germline, CDR1 is GTSNPN, CDR2 SVGIG (reference sequence). V was cut by 1 base and J by 3 bases, with 9 bases left in between. The CDR3 spans 14 residues. The full variable domain, with the rest looked up from reference TRBV30 and TRBJ2-2, is SQTIHQWPATLVQPVGSPLSLECTVEGTSNPNLYWYRQAAGRGLQLLFYSVGIGQISSEVPQNLSASRPQDRQFILSSKKLLLSDSGFYLCAWSADRYTGELFFGEGSRLTVL.

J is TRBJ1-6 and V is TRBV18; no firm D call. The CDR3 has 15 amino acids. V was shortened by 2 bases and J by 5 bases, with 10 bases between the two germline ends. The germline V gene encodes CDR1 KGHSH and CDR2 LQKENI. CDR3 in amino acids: CASSPEQRNNSPLHF. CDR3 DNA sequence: TGTGCCAGCTCACCAGAACAACGGAATAATTCACCCCTCCACTTT.

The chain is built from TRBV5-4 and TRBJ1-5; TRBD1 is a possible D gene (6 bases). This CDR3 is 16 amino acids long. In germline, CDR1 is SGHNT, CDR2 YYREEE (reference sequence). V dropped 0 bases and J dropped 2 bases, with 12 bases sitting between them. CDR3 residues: CASSLGGAGGNQPQHF. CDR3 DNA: TGTGCCAGCAGCTTGGGGGGGGCTGGAGGCAATCAGCCCCAGCATTTT.

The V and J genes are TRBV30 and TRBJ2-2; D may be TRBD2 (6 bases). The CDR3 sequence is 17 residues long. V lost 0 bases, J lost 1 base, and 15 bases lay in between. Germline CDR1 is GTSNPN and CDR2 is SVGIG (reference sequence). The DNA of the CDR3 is TGTGCCTGGAGTGTGGTGCCCGGGACTTTGAACACCGGGGAGCTGTTTTTT. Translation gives CAWSVVPGTLNTGELFF.

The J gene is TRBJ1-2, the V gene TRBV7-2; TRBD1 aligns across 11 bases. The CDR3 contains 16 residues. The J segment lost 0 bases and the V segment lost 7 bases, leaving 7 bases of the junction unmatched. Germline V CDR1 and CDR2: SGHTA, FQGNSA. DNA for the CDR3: TGTGCCAGCACCCTAGGGACAGGGGGGGCTAACTATGGCTACACCTTC. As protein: CASTLGTGGANYGYTF.

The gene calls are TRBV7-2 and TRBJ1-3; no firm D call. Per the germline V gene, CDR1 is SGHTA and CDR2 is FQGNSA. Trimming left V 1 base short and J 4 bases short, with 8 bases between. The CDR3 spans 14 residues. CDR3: CASSLGAAGNTIYF. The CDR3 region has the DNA TGTGCCAGCAGCTTAGGGGCAGCGGGAAACACCATATATTTT.

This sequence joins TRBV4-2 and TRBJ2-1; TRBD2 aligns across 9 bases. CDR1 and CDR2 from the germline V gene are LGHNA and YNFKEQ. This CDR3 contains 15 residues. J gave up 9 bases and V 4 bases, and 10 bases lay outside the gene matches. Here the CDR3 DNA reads TGTGCCAGCAGCCGGCTTCGCGGGGGGGGTAGTGAGCAGTTCTTC. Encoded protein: CASSRLRGGGSEQFF.

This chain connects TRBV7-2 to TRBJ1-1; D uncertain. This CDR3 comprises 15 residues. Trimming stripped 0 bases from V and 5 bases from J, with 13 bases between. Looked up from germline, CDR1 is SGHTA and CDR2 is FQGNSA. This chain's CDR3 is CASSLAGGPGTEAFF. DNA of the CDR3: TGTGCCAGCAGCTTAGCCGGAGGGCCAGGAACTGAAGCTTTCTTT.

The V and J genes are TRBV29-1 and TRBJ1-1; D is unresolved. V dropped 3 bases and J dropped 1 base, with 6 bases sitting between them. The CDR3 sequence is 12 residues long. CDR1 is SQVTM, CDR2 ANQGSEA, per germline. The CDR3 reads CSVERGNTEAFF. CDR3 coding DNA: TGCAGCGTTGAGCGTGGGAACACTGAAGCTTTCTTT.

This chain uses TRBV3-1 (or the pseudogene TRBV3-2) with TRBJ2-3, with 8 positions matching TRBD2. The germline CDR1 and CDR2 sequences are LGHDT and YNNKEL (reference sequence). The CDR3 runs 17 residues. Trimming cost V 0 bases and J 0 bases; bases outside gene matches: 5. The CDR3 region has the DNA TGTGCCAGCAGCCAAGATCGGGGCGGGGGGAGCACAGATACGCAGTATTTT. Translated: CASSQDRGGGSTDTQYF.